The rows below give T cell receptor beta chains drawn from one sample of a study of T cell responses to AZD1222 COVID-19 vaccine. TCRdb's table, derived via immunoSEQ multiplex PCR, lists solely in-frame clones and lacks some. Of about 140,000 clones listed, around 90% were seen once; the top ten hold about 5.9%. This material consisted of peripheral blood, taken on day 0 of AZD1222 vaccination. The receptors were gathered from an adult in good health. The CDR3 runs from the conserved cysteine through the conserved F or W. Fields, in order: V gene, D gene, J gene, clone size, CDR3 protein, CDR3 DNA. A D gene is named only where the DNA matches it firmly. Some rows mark clone size as missing; the rest say once, few, many or name a class of expanded clone.

V: TRBV6-2/TRBV6-3; D: TRBD2; J: TRBJ2-7; size: -; CDR3: CASSSSGRAREQYF; DNA: TGTGCCAGCAGTTCTAGCGGGAGGGCGCGGGAGCAGTACTTC
V: TRBV7-8; D: -; J: TRBJ1-5; size: few; CDR3: CASSLPGGYNQPQHF; DNA: TGTGCCAGCAGCTTACCCGGCGGTTACAATCAGCCCCAGCATTTT
V: TRBV7-9; D: -; J: TRBJ1-4; size: -; CDR3: CASSPLQGSNEKLFF; DNA: TGTGCCAGCAGCCCGTTACAGGGATCAAATGAAAAACTGTTTTTT
V: TRBV25-1; D: -; J: TRBJ1-2; size: -; CDR3: CASSEIGNYGYTF; DNA: TGTGCCAGCAGTGAGATCGGAAACTATGGCTACACCTTC
V: TRBV21-1; D: -; J: TRBJ2-1; size: -; CDR3: CASRGTGLEVYNEQFF; DNA: TGTGCCAGCAGGGGGACGGGACTAGAGGTGTACAATGAGCAGTTCTTC
V: TRBV27; D: -; J: TRBJ1-2; size: -; CDR3: CASRPPPGDPAANYGYTF; DNA: TGTGCCAGCAGACCCCCGCCCGGGGACCCGGCAGCTAACTATGGCTACACCTTC
V: TRBV28; D: TRBD1; J: TRBJ2-5; size: -; CDR3: CASSLPRTGQETQYF; DNA: TGTGCCAGCAGTTTACCCAGGACAGGGCAAGAGACCCAGTACTTC
V: TRBV2; D: -; J: TRBJ1-5; size: -; CDR3: CASRVGGGGNQPQHF; DNA: TGTGCCAGCAGAGTAGGAGGGGGGGGCAATCAGCCCCAGCATTTT
V: TRBV7-2; D: TRBD2; J: TRBJ2-1; size: -; CDR3: CASSGSRLALGEQFF; DNA: TGTGCCAGCAGCGGCTCCCGACTAGCCCTAGGGGAGCAGTTCTTC
V: TRBV21-1; D: -; J: TRBJ2-7; size: once; CDR3: CASSNFKKRGFSGPFSYEQYF; DNA: TGTGCCAGCAGTAATTTCAAAAAGAGGGGGTTCTCGGGCCCTTTCTCCTACGAGCAGTACTTC
V: TRBV7-2; D: TRBD1; J: TRBJ1-5; size: -; CDR3: CASSAWDSSNQPQHF; DNA: TGTGCCAGCAGCGCATGGGACAGTAGCAATCAGCCCCAGCATTTT
V: TRBV4-1; D: TRBD1; J: TRBJ1-2; size: -; CDR3: CASSQVTGGGYGYTF; DNA: TGCGCCAGCAGCCAGGTAACAGGGGGCGGCTATGGCTACACCTTC
V: TRBV5-1; D: -; J: TRBJ1-1; size: few; CDR3: CASSLRIQPNTEAFF; DNA: TGCGCCAGCAGCTTGCGAATACAGCCTAACACTGAAGCTTTCTTT
V: TRBV7-9; D: TRBD1; J: TRBJ1-2; size: -; CDR3: CASSLGGQGAVYGYTF; DNA: TGTGCCAGCAGCTTAGGAGGACAGGGGGCCGTATATGGCTACACCTTC
V: TRBV5-4; D: TRBD2; J: TRBJ2-2; size: -; CDR3: CASSWGSGRTGELFF; DNA: TGTGCCAGCAGCTGGGGGAGCGGGAGGACCGGGGAGCTGTTTTTT
V: TRBV7-3; D: -; J: TRBJ2-6; size: -; CDR3: CASSSTGLSGANVLTF; DNA: TGTGCCAGCAGCTCAACGGGGCTCTCTGGGGCCAACGTCCTGACTTTC
V: TRBV6-1; D: TRBD2; J: TRBJ2-2; size: -; CDR3: CASSGLAGVRRGTGELFF; DNA: TGTGCCAGCAGTGGACTAGCGGGCGTTAGGAGGGGCACCGGGGAGCTGTTTTTT
V: TRBV6-2/TRBV6-3; D: TRBD2; J: TRBJ2-5; size: -; CDR3: CASSYAGRGETQYF; DNA: TGTGCCAGCAGTTACGCGGGGCGGGGGGAGACCCAGTACTTC
V: TRBV5-1; D: -; J: TRBJ2-7; size: -; CDR3: CASSLASTYEQYF; DNA: TGCGCCAGCAGCTTAGCCAGTACCTACGAGCAGTACTTC
V: TRBV5-4; D: -; J: TRBJ1-2; size: -; CDR3: CASSLFTGATNYGYTF; DNA: TGTGCCAGCAGCTTGTTTACCGGGGCCACTAACTATGGCTACACCTTC
V: TRBV6-5; D: TRBD1; J: TRBJ2-7; size: -; CDR3: CASRVTGVAYEQYF; DNA: TGTGCCAGCAGGGTAACAGGGGTAGCCTACGAGCAGTACTTC
V: TRBV7-2; D: -; J: TRBJ1-5; size: -; CDR3: CASGQAGNQPQHF; DNA: TGTGCCAGCGGCCAGGCTGGCAATCAGCCCCAGCATTTT
V: TRBV28; D: TRBD2; J: TRBJ2-1; size: once; CDR3: CASRPSRAGDNEQFF; DNA: TGTGCCAGCAGACCGTCTCGGGCGGGGGACAATGAGCAGTTCTTC
V: TRBV29-1; D: TRBD1; J: TRBJ1-2; size: -; CDR3: CSVAGTVYGYTF; DNA: TGCAGCGTGGCCGGGACAGTATATGGCTACACCTTC
V: TRBV4-2; D: -; J: TRBJ1-2; size: -; CDR3: CASSQDIQGNRYGYTF; DNA: TGTGCCAGCAGCCAAGATATCCAGGGAAACCGGTATGGCTACACCTTC
V: TRBV5-1; D: TRBD1; J: TRBJ1-6; size: once; CDR3: CASSLDRGGNSPLHF; DNA: TGCGCCAGCAGCCTGGACAGGGGAGGGAATTCACCCCTCCACTTT
V: TRBV4-1; D: TRBD2; J: TRBJ2-7; size: -; CDR3: CASSQDGASGLQSYEQYF; DNA: TGCGCCAGCAGCCAAGATGGAGCTAGCGGTCTCCAGTCCTACGAGCAGTACTTC